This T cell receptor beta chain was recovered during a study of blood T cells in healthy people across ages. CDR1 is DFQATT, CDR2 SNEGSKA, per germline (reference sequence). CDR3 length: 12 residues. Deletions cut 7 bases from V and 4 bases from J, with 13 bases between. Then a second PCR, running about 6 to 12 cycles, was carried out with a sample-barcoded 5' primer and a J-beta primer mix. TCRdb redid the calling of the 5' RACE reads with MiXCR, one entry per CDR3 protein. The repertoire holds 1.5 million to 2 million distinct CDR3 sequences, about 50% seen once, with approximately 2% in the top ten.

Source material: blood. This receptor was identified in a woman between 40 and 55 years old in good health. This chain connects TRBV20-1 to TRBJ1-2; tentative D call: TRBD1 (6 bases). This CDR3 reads CSVFRGPYGYTF. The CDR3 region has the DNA TGCAGTGTTTTCAGGGGTCCCTATGGCTACACCTTC.